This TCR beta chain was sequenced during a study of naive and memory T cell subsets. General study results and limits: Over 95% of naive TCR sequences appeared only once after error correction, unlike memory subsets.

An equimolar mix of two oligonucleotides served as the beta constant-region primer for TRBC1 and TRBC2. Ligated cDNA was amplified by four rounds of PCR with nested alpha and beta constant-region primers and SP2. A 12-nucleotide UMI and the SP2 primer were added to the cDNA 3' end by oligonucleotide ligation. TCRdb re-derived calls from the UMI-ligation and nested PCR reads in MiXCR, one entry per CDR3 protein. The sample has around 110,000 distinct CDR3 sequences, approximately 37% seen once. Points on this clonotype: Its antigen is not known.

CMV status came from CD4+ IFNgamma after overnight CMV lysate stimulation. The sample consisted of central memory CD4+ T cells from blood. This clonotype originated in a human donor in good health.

CDR3 DNA sequence: TGTGCCAGCAGCTTGTTGGGGAAGGGCCGGGAGCAGTACTTC. It encodes CASSLLGKGREQYF. This chain joins TRBV5-6 and TRBJ2-7; D uncertain. Trimming left V 1 base short and J 7 bases short, with 15 bases between. Germline V CDR1 and CDR2: SGHDT, YYEEEE. The CDR3 has 14 residues.